The entry below describes one T cell receptor beta chain. The antigen is not known. These data belong to a study of cytomegalovirus exposure and HLA in healthy donors. Study-level results: Cytomegalovirus association was assigned to approximately 180 TCR beta chains.

Only in-frame clones appear in the TCRdb table, and some are missing; sequencing was by immunoSEQ multiplex PCR. The data contain roughly 120,000 clones, about 85% of them singletons. The trim removed 0 bases at V and 0 bases at J, leaving 2 bases unmatched. Per germline, CDR1 SGHDT and CDR2 YYEEEE. This CDR3 spans 15 amino acids. The genes are TRBV5-6 and TRBJ1-1; 7 positions agree with TRBD1. This TCR came from a man between 18 and 35 years old in good health and CMV-seropositive. Sequenced sample: PBMCs. For the CDR3, the DNA is TGTGCCAGCAGCTTGGAGGGGGCAATGAACACTGAAGCTTTCTTT. Translating it yields CASSLEGAMNTEAFF.